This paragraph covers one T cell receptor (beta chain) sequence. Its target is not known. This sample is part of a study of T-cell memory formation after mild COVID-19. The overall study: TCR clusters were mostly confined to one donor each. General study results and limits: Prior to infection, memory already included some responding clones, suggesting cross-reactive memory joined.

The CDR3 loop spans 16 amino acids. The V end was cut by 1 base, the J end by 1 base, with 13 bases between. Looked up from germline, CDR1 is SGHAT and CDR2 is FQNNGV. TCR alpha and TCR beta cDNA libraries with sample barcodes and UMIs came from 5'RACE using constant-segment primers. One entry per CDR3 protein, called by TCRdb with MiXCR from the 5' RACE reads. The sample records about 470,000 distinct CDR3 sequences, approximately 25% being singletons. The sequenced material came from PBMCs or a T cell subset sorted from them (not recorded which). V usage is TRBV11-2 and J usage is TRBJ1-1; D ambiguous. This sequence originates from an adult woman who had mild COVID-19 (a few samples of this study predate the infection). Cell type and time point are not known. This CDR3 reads CASSLGYSTWNTEAFF. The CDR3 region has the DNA TGTGCCAGCAGCTTAGGTTACTCGACTTGGAACACTGAAGCTTTCTTT.